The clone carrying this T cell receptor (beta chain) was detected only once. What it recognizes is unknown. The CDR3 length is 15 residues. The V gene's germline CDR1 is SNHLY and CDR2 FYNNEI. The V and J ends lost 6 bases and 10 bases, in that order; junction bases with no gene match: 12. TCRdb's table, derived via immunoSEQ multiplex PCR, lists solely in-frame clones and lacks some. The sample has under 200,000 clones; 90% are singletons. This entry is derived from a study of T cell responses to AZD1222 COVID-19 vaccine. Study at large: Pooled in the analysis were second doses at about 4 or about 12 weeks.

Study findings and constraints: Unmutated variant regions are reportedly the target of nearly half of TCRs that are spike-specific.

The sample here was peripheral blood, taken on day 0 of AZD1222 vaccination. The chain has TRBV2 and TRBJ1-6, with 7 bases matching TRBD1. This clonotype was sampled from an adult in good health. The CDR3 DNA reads TGTGCCAGCAGGCCGGAGGGGGCTGGTGGATCACCCCTCCACTTT. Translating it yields CASRPEGAGGSPLHF.